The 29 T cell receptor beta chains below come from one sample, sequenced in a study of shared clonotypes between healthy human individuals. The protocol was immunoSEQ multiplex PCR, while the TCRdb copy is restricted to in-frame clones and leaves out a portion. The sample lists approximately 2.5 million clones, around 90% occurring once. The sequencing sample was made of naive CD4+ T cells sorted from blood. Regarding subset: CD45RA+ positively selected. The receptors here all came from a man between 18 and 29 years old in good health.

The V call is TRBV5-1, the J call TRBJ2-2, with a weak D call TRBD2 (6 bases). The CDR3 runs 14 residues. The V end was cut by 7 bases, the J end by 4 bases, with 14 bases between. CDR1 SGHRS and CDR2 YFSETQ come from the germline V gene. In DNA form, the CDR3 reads TGCGCCAGCGGACCGGGACTTAGCACCGGGGAGCTGTTTTTT. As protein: CASGPGLSTGELFF.

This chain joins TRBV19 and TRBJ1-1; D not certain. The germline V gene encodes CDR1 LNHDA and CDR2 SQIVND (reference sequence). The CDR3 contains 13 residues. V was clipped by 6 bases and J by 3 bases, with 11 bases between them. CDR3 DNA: TGTGCCAGTAGGGGCGTAAGGGACACTGAAGCTTTCTTT. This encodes CASRGVRDTEAFF.

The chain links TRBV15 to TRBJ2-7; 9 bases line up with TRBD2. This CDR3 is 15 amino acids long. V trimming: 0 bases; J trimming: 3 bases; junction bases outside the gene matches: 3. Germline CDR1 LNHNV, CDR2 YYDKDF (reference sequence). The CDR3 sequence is CATSRDKLAGYEQYF. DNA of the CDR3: TGTGCCACCAGCAGAGATAAACTAGCGGGCTACGAGCAGTACTTC.

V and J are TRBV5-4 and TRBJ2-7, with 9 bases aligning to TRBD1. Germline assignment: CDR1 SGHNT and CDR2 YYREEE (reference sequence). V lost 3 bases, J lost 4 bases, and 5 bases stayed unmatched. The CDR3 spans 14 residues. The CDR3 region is CASSSQGARYEQYF. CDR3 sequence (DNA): TGTGCCAGCAGCTCACAGGGGGCGCGGTACGAGCAGTACTTC.

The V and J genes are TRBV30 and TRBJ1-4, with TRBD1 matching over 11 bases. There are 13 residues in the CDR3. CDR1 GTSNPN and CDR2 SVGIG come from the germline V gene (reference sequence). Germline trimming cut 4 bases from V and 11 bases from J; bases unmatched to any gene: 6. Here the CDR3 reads CAWTGTGGRKLFF. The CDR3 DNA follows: TGTGCCTGGACCGGGACAGGGGGAAGGAAACTGTTTTTT.

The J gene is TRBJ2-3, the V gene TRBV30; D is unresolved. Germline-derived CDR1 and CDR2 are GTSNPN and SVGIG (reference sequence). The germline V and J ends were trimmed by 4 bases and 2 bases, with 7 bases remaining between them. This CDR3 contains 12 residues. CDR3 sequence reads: CAWTENTDTQYF. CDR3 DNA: TGTGCCTGGACAGAGAACACAGATACGCAGTATTTT.

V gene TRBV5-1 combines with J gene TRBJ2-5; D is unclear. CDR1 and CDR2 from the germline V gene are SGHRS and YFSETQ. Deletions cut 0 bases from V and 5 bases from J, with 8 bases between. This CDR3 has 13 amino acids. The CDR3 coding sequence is TGCGCCAGCAGCTTGGCAGCCCCGGAGACCCAGTACTTC. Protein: CASSLAAPETQYF.

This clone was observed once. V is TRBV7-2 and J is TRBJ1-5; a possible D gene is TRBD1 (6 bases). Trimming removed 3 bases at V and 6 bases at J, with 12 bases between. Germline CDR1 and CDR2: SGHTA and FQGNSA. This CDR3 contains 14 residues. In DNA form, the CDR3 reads TGTGCCAGCAGCTTGAACAGGGTTGCTCAGCCCCAGCATTTT. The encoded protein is CASSLNRVAQPQHF.

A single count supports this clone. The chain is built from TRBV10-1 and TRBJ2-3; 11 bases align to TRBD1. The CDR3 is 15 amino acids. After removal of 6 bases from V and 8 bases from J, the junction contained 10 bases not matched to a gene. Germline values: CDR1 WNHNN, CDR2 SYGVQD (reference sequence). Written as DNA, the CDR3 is TGCGCCAGCAGCGCCGGGACAGGGGGACAAGTTACGCAGTATTTT. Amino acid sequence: CASSAGTGGQVTQYF.

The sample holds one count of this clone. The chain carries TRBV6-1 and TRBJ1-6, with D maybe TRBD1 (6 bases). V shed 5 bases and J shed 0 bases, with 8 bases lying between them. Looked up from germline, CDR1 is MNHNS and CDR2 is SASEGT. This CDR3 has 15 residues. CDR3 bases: TGTGCCAGCAGTCCGGACAGCTCCTATAATTCACCCCTCCACTTT. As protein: CASSPDSSYNSPLHF.

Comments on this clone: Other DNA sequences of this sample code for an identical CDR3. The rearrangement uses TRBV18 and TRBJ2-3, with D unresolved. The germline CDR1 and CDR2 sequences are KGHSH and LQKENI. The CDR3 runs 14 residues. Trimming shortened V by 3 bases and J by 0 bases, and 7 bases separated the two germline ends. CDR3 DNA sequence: TGTGCCAGCTCACCGATCGGGAGCACAGATACGCAGTATTTT. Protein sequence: CASSPIGSTDTQYF.

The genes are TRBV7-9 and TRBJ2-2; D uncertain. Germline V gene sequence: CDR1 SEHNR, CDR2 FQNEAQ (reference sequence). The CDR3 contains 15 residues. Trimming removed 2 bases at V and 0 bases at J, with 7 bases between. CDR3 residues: CASSLLTSNTGELFF. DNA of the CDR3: TGTGCCAGCAGCTTACTGACCTCGAACACCGGGGAGCTGTTTTTT.

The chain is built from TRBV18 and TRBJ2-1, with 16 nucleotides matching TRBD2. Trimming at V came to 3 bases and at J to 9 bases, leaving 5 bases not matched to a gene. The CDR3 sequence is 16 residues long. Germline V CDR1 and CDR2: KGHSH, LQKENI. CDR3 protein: CASSPPGTSGGGEQFF. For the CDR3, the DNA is TGTGCCAGCTCACCCCCCGGGACTAGCGGGGGGGGTGAGCAGTTCTTC.

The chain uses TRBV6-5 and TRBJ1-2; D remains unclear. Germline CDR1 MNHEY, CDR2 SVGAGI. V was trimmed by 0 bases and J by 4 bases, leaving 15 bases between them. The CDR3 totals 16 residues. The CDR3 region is CASSYSEATPVYGYTF. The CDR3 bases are TGTGCCAGCAGTTACTCCGAGGCGACCCCAGTCTATGGCTACACCTTC.

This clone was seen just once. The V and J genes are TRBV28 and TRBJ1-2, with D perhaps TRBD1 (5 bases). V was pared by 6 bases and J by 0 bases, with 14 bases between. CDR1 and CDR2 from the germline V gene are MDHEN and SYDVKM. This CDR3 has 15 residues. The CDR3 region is CASSIPTGPNYGYTF. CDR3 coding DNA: TGTGCCAGCAGCATCCCAACGGGACCTAACTATGGCTACACCTTC.

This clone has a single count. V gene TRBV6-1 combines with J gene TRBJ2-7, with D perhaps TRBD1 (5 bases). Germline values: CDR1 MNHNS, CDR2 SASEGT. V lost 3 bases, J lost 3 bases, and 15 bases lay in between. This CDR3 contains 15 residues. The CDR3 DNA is TGTGCCAGCAGTGAGGGGCAGCTTGGGCGCTACGAGCAGTACTTC. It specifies CASSEGQLGRYEQYF.

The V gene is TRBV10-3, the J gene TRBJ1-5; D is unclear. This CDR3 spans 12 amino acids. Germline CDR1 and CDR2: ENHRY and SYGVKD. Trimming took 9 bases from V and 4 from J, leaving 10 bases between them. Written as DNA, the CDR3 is TGTGCCATAGATTCTCAAAATCAGCCCCAGCATTTT. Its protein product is CAIDSQNQPQHF.

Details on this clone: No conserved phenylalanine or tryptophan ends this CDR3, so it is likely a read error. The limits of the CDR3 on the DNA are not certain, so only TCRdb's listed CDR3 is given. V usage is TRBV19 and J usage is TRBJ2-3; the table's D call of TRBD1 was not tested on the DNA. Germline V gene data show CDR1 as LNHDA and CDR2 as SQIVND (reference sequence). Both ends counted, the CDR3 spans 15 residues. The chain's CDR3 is CASTRTTGVIWSGLH.

CDR3 in DNA: TGTGCCAGCAGCGGAAGGCGGGGGAACTATGGCTACACCTTC. This translates into CASSGRRGNYGYTF. This chain joins TRBV2 and TRBJ1-2; tentatively, D is TRBD1 (5 bases). Trimming left V 6 bases short and J 2 bases short, with 13 bases between. The CDR3 totals 14 residues. CDR1 is SNHLY and CDR2 is FYNNEI in the germline V gene.

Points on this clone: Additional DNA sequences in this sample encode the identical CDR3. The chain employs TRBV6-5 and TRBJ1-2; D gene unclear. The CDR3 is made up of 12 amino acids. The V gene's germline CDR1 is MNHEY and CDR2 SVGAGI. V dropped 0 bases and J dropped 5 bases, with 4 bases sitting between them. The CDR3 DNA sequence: TGTGCCAGCAGTTACTCGACTTATGGCTACACCTTC. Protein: CASSYSTYGYTF.

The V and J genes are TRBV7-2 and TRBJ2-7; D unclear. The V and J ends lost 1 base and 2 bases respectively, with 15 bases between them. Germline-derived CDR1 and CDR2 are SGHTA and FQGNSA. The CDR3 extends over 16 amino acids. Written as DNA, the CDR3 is TGTGCCAGCAGCTTAGGGGGATTCTCTGCCACCTACGAGCAGTACTTC. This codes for CASSLGGFSATYEQYF.

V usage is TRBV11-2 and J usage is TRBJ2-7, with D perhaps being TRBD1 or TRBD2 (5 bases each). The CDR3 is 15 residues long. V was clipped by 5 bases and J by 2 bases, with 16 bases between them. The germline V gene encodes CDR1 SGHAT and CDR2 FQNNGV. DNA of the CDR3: TGTGCCAGCAGCGCAGCCGGGACCCACACCTACGAGCAGTACTTC. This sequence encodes CASSAAGTHTYEQYF.

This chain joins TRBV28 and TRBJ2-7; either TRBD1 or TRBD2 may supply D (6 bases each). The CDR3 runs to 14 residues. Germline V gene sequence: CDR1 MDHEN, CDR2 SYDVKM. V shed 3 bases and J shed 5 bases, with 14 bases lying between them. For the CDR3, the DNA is TGTGCCAGCAGTTTGGTAGGGGGGAGCCACGAGCAGTACTTC. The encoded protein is CASSLVGGSHEQYF.

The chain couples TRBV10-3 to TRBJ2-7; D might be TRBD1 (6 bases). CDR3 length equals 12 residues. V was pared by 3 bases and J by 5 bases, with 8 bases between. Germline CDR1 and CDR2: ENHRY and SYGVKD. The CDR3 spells CAISDYRDEQYF. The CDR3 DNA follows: TGTGCCATCAGTGACTACAGGGACGAGCAGTACTTC.

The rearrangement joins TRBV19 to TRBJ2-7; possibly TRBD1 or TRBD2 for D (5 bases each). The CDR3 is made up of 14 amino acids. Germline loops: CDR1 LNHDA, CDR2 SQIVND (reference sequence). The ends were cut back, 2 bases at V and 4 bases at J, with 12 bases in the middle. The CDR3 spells CASSISGGNYEQYF. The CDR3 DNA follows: TGTGCCAGTAGTATAAGTGGGGGTAATTACGAGCAGTACTTC.

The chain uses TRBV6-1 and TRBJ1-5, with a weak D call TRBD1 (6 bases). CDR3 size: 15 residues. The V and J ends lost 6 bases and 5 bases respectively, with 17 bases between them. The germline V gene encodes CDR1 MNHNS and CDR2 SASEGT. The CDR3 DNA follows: TGTGCCAGCAGAGGGACCTTAAACAGGGATCAGCCCCAGCATTTT. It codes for CASRGTLNRDQPQHF.

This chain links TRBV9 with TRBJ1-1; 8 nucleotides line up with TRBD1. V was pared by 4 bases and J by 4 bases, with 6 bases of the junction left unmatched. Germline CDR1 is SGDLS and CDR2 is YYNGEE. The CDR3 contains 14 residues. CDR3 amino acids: CASSQRQGTTEAFF. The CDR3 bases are TGTGCCAGCAGCCAACGACAGGGGACCACTGAAGCTTTCTTT.

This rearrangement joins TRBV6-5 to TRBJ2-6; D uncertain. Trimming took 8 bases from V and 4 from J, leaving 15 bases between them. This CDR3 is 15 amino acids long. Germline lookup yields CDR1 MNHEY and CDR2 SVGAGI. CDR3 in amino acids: CASSVGPSGANVLTF. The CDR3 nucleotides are TGTGCCAGCTCCGTCGGGCCCAGCGGGGCCAACGTCCTGACTTTC.

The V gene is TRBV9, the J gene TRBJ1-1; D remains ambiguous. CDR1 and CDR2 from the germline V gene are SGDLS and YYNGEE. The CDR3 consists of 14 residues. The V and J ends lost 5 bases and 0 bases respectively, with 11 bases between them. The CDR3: CASSQRSLNTEAFF. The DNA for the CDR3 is TGTGCCAGCAGTCAGAGATCTTTGAACACTGAAGCTTTCTTT. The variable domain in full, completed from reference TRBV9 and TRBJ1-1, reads DSGVTQTPKHLITATGQRVTLRCSPRSGDLSVYWYQQSLDQGLQFLIQYYNGEERAKGNILERFSAQQFPDLHSELNLSSLELGDSALYFCASSQRSLNTEAFFGQGTRLTVV.